The 16 T cell receptor beta chains reported below all come from one sample, sequenced in a study of T-cell reconstitution after alpha-beta-depleted transplantation in children. Unique molecular identifiers were incorporated into the prepared TCRbeta library. TCRdb recomputed calls from the PCR reads with MiXCR, one row per CDR3 protein. The repertoire consists of 350,000 to 450,000 distinct CDR3 sequences, with about a fifth occurring once and the leading ten covering 3.5% to 4%. Sample: PBMCs from the stem cell graft donor, taken from the stem cell graft. Receptors originate from a human donor who donated a stem cell graft to a child with acute myeloid leukemia.

This clonotype was picked up a small number of times. The chain is built from TRBV20-1 and TRBJ2-3; no reliable D call. In germline, CDR1 is DFQATT, CDR2 SNEGSKA (reference sequence). Trimming took off 6 bases at V and 0 bases at J, with 13 bases between the two ends. The length of the CDR3 is 14 residues. The CDR3 is CSATDISSTDTQYF. The CDR3 DNA follows: TGCAGTGCAACAGACATTTCTAGCACAGATACGCAGTATTTT.

The gene calls are TRBV24-1 and TRBJ1-1, with 12 positions matching TRBD1. Germline CDR1 KGHDR, CDR2 SFDVKD. The CDR3 is 16 residues long. The J segment lost 2 bases and the V segment lost 12 bases, leaving 12 bases of the junction unmatched. CDR3 sequence reads: CASTGTGGGLNTEAFF. Written as DNA, the CDR3 is TGTGCCTCCACCGGGACAGGGGGCGGCCTAAACACTGAAGCTTTCTTT.

The table lists this clonotype with many counts. The chain recombines TRBV29-1 with TRBJ2-3, with a possible D match to TRBD2 (6 bases). CDR1 SQVTM and CDR2 ANQGSEA come from the germline V gene. V lost 3 bases, J lost 6 bases, and 10 bases lay in between. This CDR3 spans 12 amino acids. The CDR3 DNA reads TGCAGCGTTGACCGGAGGGGTGATACGCAGTATTTT. This codes for CSVDRRGDTQYF.

This clonotype was observed a few times. The V gene is TRBV29-1, the J gene TRBJ2-1; D gene uncertain. The V gene's germline CDR1 is SQVTM and CDR2 ANQGSEA. CDR3 size: 12 residues. V was cut by 0 bases and J by 5 bases, with 5 bases left in between. DNA for the CDR3: TGCAGCGTTGAAGATTACCACAATGAGCAGTTCTTC. Protein: CSVEDYHNEQFF.

The chain has TRBV2 and TRBJ2-7; D could derive from TRBD1 or TRBD2 (5 bases each). Germline CDR1 reads SNHLY; CDR2 reads FYNNEI. The CDR3 covers 15 residues. Trimming cost V 7 bases and J 0 bases, with 16 bases left between them. CDR3 in DNA: TGTGCCAGCACGGGGCTGGGGAACCACTCCTACGAGCAGTACTTC. Encoded protein: CASTGLGNHSYEQYF.

The table lists this clonotype with a few counts. V is TRBV6-2 or TRBV6-3 and J is TRBJ1-5, with D hard to call. This CDR3 is built from 13 residues. Trimming took off 6 bases at V and 2 bases at J, with 8 bases between the two ends. Per germline, CDR1 MNHEY and CDR2 SVGEGT. CDR3 DNA: TGTGCCAGCAGCCGGGCAGGCAATCAGCCCCAGCATTTT. It is translated as CASSRAGNQPQHF.

In this sample, this clonotype turned up many times. The V call is TRBV24-1, the J call TRBJ2-6; D call uncertain. Germline loops: CDR1 KGHDR, CDR2 SFDVKD. The CDR3 has 16 residues. Trimming removed 3 bases from V and 4 bases from J, with 12 bases in between. CDR3 loop: CATSDPVRSGANVLTF. The CDR3 bases are TGTGCCACCAGTGATCCTGTACGGTCCGGGGCCAACGTCCTGACTTTC.

The sample holds many counts of this clonotype. The chain is built from TRBV12-3 or TRBV12-4 and TRBJ2-6; no definite D call. This CDR3 is built from 14 residues. The V gene lost 6 bases and the J gene lost 0 bases, with 6 bases spanning the gap. The CDR3 loop reads CASSQSSGANVLTF. CDR3 coding DNA: TGTGCCAGCAGCCAAAGCTCTGGGGCCAACGTCCTGACTTTC.

The sample holds a few counts of this clonotype. V usage is TRBV12-3 or TRBV12-4 and J usage is TRBJ1-2, with 9 bases identical to TRBD1. Losses at the gene ends were 5 bases for V and 6 bases for J; bases not matched to a gene: 4. This CDR3 contains 13 residues. The CDR3 bases are TGTGCCAGCAGTCCGGGACAGGGTCATGGCTACACCTTC. Its translation: CASSPGQGHGYTF.

This clonotype came up a few times. The rearrangement uses TRBV29-1 and TRBJ2-3, with 7 bases aligning to TRBD2. The CDR3 is made up of 15 amino acids. Losses at the gene ends were 6 bases for V and 1 base for J; bases not matched to a gene: 10. Germline V CDR1 and CDR2: SQVTM, ANQGSEA. The CDR3 reads CSVSRVAGGTDTQYF. The CDR3 region has the DNA TGCAGCGTCTCCCGAGTAGCGGGTGGCACAGATACGCAGTATTTT.

This clonotype was found a few times. The J gene is TRBJ2-3, the V gene TRBV5-6; D unresolved. The CDR3 length is 13 residues. Germline-derived CDR1 and CDR2 are SGHDT and YYEEEE. V gave up 1 base and J gave up 2 bases, with 5 bases separating them. CDR3 sequence reads: CASSLILTDTQYF. In DNA form, the CDR3 reads TGTGCCAGCAGCTTGATTCTCACAGATACGCAGTATTTT.

The sample holds a few counts of this clonotype. The chain employs TRBV5-1 and TRBJ2-5; D might be TRBD1 (6 bases). Trimming stripped 1 base from V and 2 bases from J, with 9 bases between. The V gene's germline CDR1 is SGHRS and CDR2 YFSETQ. The CDR3 has 14 amino acids. The CDR3 region is CASSLIDRQETQYF. The CDR3 nucleotides read TGCGCCAGCAGCTTGATCGACAGGCAAGAGACCCAGTACTTC.

This clonotype was counted many times. The chain has TRBV11-2 and TRBJ2-3; 7 bases line up with TRBD2. Trimming at V came to 4 bases and at J to 2 bases, leaving 18 bases not matched to a gene. Germline V gene sequence: CDR1 SGHAT, CDR2 FQNNGV. This CDR3 has 19 residues. Here the CDR3 reads CASSSTSILNPFITDTQYF. The CDR3 DNA reads TGTGCCAGCAGCTCGACTAGCATCTTGAACCCTTTCATCACAGATACGCAGTATTTT. The full variable domain, rest sourced from reference TRBV11-2 and TRBJ2-3, is EAGVAQSPRYKIIEKRQSVAFWCNPISGHATLYWYQQILGQGPKLLIQFQNNGVVDDSQLPKDRFSAERLKGVDSTLKIQPAKLEDSAVYLCASSSTSILNPFITDTQYFGPGTRLTVL.

CDR3 sequence reads: CASSSGQVSYNEQFF. The CDR3 DNA reads TGTGCCAGCAGCTCCGGACAGGTATCCTACAATGAGCAGTTCTTC. The chain has TRBV12-3 or TRBV12-4 and TRBJ2-1; 7 positions agree with TRBD1. V gave up 6 bases and J gave up 1 base; unmatched junction bases: 6. The CDR3 loop spans 15 amino acids.

This sequence joins TRBV27 and TRBJ2-1; D is uncertain. V lost 6 bases, J lost 2 bases, and 17 bases lay in between. The V gene's germline CDR1 is MNHEY and CDR2 SMNVEV (reference sequence). This CDR3 is built from 16 residues. This CDR3 is CASSPVWNPTYNEQFF. DNA of the CDR3: TGTGCCAGCAGCCCCGTCTGGAACCCCACCTACAATGAGCAGTTCTTC.

This chain joins TRBV11-2 and TRBJ2-1; 7 positions agree with TRBD2. The trim removed 1 base at V and 1 base at J, leaving 10 bases unmatched. Germline-derived CDR1 and CDR2 are SGHAT and FQNNGV. CDR3 length equals 18 residues. CDR3 DNA sequence: TGTGCCAGCAGCTTAGGGGGGGTCGGTAGCGGGTCCTACAATGAGCAGTTCTTC. This translates into CASSLGGVGSGSYNEQFF.